A single sample is the source of the 11 T cell receptor beta chains below, sequenced in a study of blood T cell repertoires in COVID-19. Clones were read by immunoSEQ multiplex PCR, and TCRdb kept only the in-frame ones, dropping some. The sample records about 140,000 clones, about three quarters being singletons. Sequencing input: peripheral blood. These receptors were taken from a woman of 80 years or more with active or convalescent COVID-19.

V usage is TRBV7-2 and J usage is TRBJ1-1; D call uncertain. Trimming shortened V by 1 base and J by 4 bases, and 10 bases separated the two germline ends. CDR1 is SGHTA, CDR2 FQGNSA, per germline. CDR3 length equals 14 residues. CDR3 sequence (DNA): TGTGCCAGCAGCTTAGTCATGGCGGGCACTGAAGCTTTCTTT. Its translation is CASSLVMAGTEAFF.

The chain links TRBV6-5 to TRBJ1-5, with D maybe TRBD1 (6 bases). This CDR3 region has 12 residues. The V end lost 6 bases, the J end lost 7 bases, and 10 bases lay between the germline ends. Germline assignment: CDR1 MNHEY and CDR2 SVGAGI. CDR3 sequence (DNA): TGTGCCAGCAGACATACAGGGCAGCCCCAGCATTTT. Amino acid sequence: CASRHTGQPQHF.

V and J are TRBV6-5 and TRBJ1-4; possibly TRBD1 for D (5 bases). CDR1 is MNHEY and CDR2 is SVGAGI in the germline V gene. CDR3 size: 15 residues. With 6 bases removed from V and 6 bases from J, the gap between germline ends came to 17 bases. The CDR3: CASRVTTDYYEKLFF. CDR3 nucleotides: TGTGCCAGCAGGGTAACGACAGATTATTATGAAAAACTGTTTTTT.

The chain links TRBV10-1 to TRBJ2-3; 7 bases align to TRBD1. The CDR3 totals 16 residues. The V segment lost 8 bases and the J segment 0 bases; nucleotides outside the gene matches: 11. Germline CDR1 and CDR2: WNHNN and SYGVQD (reference sequence). This CDR3 is CASATNRGSSTDTQYF. The CDR3 coding sequence is TGCGCCAGCGCCACAAACAGGGGATCTAGCACAGATACGCAGTATTTT.

This clone was observed a few times. The chain employs TRBV9 and TRBJ2-1; the match to TRBD2 covers 8 bases. The trim removed 0 bases at V and 12 bases at J, leaving 29 bases unmatched. The CDR3 is 21 amino acids. Germline CDR1 SGDLS, CDR2 YYNGEE. The CDR3 nucleotides are TGTGCCAGCAGCGTAGGAATTCAAAGTGATCCGGGACTAGAGCGTCATCTCGGGCAGTTCTTC. It encodes CASSVGIQSDPGLERHLGQFF.

The V gene is TRBV4-2, the J gene TRBJ2-7; D might be TRBD1 (6 bases). This CDR3 region has 18 residues. CDR1 LGHNA and CDR2 YNFKEQ come from the germline V gene. The V end lost 0 bases, the J end lost 4 bases, and 22 bases lay between the germline ends. This CDR3 reads CASSQDRAGEERAYEQYF. The CDR3 DNA reads as TGTGCCAGCAGCCAAGACAGGGCAGGGGAAGAACGGGCGTACGAGCAGTACTTC.

The V gene is TRBV2, the J gene TRBJ1-6; 9 bases map to TRBD1. The CDR3 spans 17 residues. V shed 3 bases, J shed 1 base, and the junction held 4 bases outside the gene matches. Germline V gene lookup returns CDR1 SNHLY and CDR2 FYNNEI. CDR3 DNA sequence: TGTGCCAGCAGTGACTTACAGGGGGCATCCTATAATTCACCCCTCCACTTT. This sequence encodes CASSDLQGASYNSPLHF.

As for this clone: Within the sample, other DNA sequences also encode this same CDR3. The gene calls are TRBV7-3 and TRBJ2-3; 10 bases align to TRBD2. Trimming cost V 5 bases and J 0 bases; bases outside gene matches: 2. Germline values: CDR1 SGHTA, CDR2 FQGTGA. The CDR3 is 15 residues long. The CDR3, as DNA: TGTGCCAGCAGCCTACTAGCGGGGAGCACAGATACGCAGTATTTT. Amino acid sequence: CASSLLAGSTDTQYF.

The rearrangement joins TRBV3-1 (or the pseudogene TRBV3-2) to TRBJ2-3, with D perhaps matching TRBD2 (7 bases). Germline CDR1 reads LGHDT; CDR2 reads YNNKEL (reference sequence). The ends were cut back, 4 bases at V and 6 bases at J, with 17 bases in the middle. This CDR3 is 15 amino acids long. The CDR3 DNA follows: TGTGCCAGCAGCCCTGAAGGGGGGGGTACGGATACGCAGTATTTT. It codes for CASSPEGGGTDTQYF.

The gene calls are TRBV11-2 and TRBJ2-2; no definite D call. In germline, CDR1 is SGHAT, CDR2 FQNNGV. The V and J ends lost 0 bases and 0 bases respectively, with 5 bases between them. There are 15 residues in the CDR3. CDR3 sequence (DNA): TGTGCCAGCAGCTTAGACGGAGCGAACACCGGGGAGCTGTTTTTT. Amino acid sequence: CASSLDGANTGELFF.

This chain uses TRBV4-2 with TRBJ2-5; tentatively, D is TRBD2 (5 bases). The V gene lost 4 bases and the J gene lost 3 bases, with 21 bases spanning the gap. Germline CDR1 reads LGHNA; CDR2 reads YNFKEQ. This CDR3 spans 17 amino acids. This CDR3 is CASSPDPGGRTKETQYF. The CDR3 DNA reads as TGTGCCAGCAGCCCCGATCCGGGCGGGCGCACTAAAGAGACCCAGTACTTC.